These 16 T cell receptor beta chains were all obtained from the same sample, sequenced in a study of identical twins. Via MiXCR, TCRdb re-called the 5' RACE reads, giving one row per CDR3 protein. This sample has 250,000 or so distinct CDR3 sequences; 7% occur once, and the top ten carry roughly 3.6%. The data were also submitted as part of a second study, on yellow fever vaccine responses in identical twins.

Sequenced material: memory (CD45RO+) T cells sorted from blood. All receptors come from a woman aged 18-29 years in good health.

This chain joins TRBV21-1 and TRBJ2-1; TRBD2 is taken as the D call from the table, unchecked against the DNA. TRBV21-1 is a pseudogene segment. The CDR3 is 15 residues long. The CDR3 DNA sequence: TGTGCCAGCAGCAAAGTAAGCGGGGTGGTCAATGAGCAGTTCTTC. Translation gives CASSKVSGVVNEQFF.

This clonotype has just a few counts. The chain combines TRBV28 with TRBJ1-5; D unresolved. V was pared by 3 bases and J by 6 bases, with 12 bases between. The germline V gene encodes CDR1 MDHEN and CDR2 SYDVKM. The CDR3 runs 14 residues. Here the CDR3 reads CASSFPLAAQPQHF. The CDR3, as DNA: TGTGCCAGCAGTTTCCCTCTGGCCGCTCAGCCCCAGCATTTT.

This clonotype was recorded a few times. The chain is built from TRBV7-8 and TRBJ1-1, with TRBD1 matching over 11 bases. The CDR3 has 14 amino acids. The J segment lost 6 bases and the V segment lost 5 bases, leaving 5 bases of the junction unmatched. The germline CDR1 and CDR2 sequences are SGHVS and FQNEAQ. In DNA form, the CDR3 reads TGTGCCAGCAGCCGGGACAGGGGGTTCTCTGAAGCTTTCTTT. This translates into CASSRDRGFSEAFF.

This clonotype was recorded many times. The chain is built from TRBV5-1 and TRBJ2-1, with D unclear. V was pared by 1 base and J by 10 bases, with 12 bases between. The CDR3 totals 13 residues. CDR1 is SGHRS and CDR2 is YFSETQ in the germline V gene. The CDR3 nucleotides read TGCGCCAGCAGCTTGATAGACCCGGACGAGCAGTTCTTC. Amino acid sequence: CASSLIDPDEQFF.

This chain uses TRBV9 with TRBJ2-1; 10 bases match TRBD2. Trimming cost V 5 bases and J 9 bases; bases outside gene matches: 8. The germline V gene encodes CDR1 SGDLS and CDR2 YYNGEE. The CDR3 has 14 amino acids. In DNA, the CDR3 is TGTGCCAGCAGTTTAGCGGGGGGTAGCGGTGAGCAGTTCTTC. Protein sequence: CASSLAGGSGEQFF.

This clonotype came up many times. The chain uses TRBV5-1 and TRBJ2-5; D is tentatively TRBD1 or TRBD2 (5 bases each). V was cut by 4 bases and J by 5 bases, with 12 bases left in between. CDR3 length equals 13 residues. Germline CDR1 and CDR2: SGHRS and YFSETQ. The CDR3 coding sequence is TGCGCCAGCAGCCCATCAGGGACGGAGACCCAGTACTTC. Translating gives CASSPSGTETQYF. Variable domain in full (rest from reference TRBV5-1 and TRBJ2-5): KAGVTQTPRYLIKTRGQQVTLSCSPISGHRSVSWYQQTPGQGLQFLFEYFSETQRNKGNFPGRFSGRQFSNSRSEMNVSTLELGDSALYLCASSPSGTETQYFGPGTRLLVL.

This clonotype was recorded a few times. The chain joins TRBV7-8 to TRBJ2-1; D is ambiguous. V lost 5 bases to trimming and J lost 9 bases, with 11 bases between them. Germline V gives CDR1 SGHVS, CDR2 FQNEAQ. The CDR3 is 12 residues long. In nucleotides, the CDR3 is TGTGCCAGCAGCCCGGTGAAGGGTGAGCAGTTCTTC. Protein: CASSPVKGEQFF.

This clonotype came up a few times. The genes are TRBV18 and TRBJ2-1; 9 nucleotides match TRBD2. CDR3 length: 15 residues. Trimming at V came to 1 base and at J to 10 bases, leaving 8 bases not matched to a gene. The germline V gene has CDR1 KGHSH and CDR2 LQKENI. CDR3: CASSPLAGGPGEQFF. Here the CDR3 DNA reads TGTGCCAGCTCACCACTTGCGGGAGGGCCCGGGGAGCAGTTCTTC.

The chain joins TRBV5-8 to TRBJ2-7; D is unresolved. The CDR3 length is 12 residues. Germline-derived CDR1 and CDR2 are SGHTS and YDEGEE. The ends were cut back, 0 bases at V and 3 bases at J, with 4 bases in the middle. The CDR3 DNA sequence: TGTGCCAGCAGCTTGGGAGTCTACGAGCAGTACGTC. This translates into CASSLGVYEQYV.

This chain uses TRBV5-5 with TRBJ1-4, with D unclear. Germline values: CDR1 SGHKS, CDR2 YYEKEE (reference sequence). The CDR3 has 15 amino acids. Between the trimmed V and J ends, which lost 4 bases and 4 bases, there was a span of 14 bases. Here the CDR3 reads CASSVSGPHNEKLFF. Written as DNA, the CDR3 is TGTGCCAGCAGCGTCTCAGGCCCTCATAATGAAAAACTGTTTTTT.

This clonotype was seen a handful of times. The chain uses TRBV5-5 and TRBJ2-5; D assignment may be TRBD1 or TRBD2 (6 bases each). The CDR3 sequence is 13 residues long. Trimming pared 4 bases from V and 7 bases from J, leaving 14 bases between. Germline loops: CDR1 SGHKS, CDR2 YYEKEE (reference sequence). CDR3 sequence (DNA): TGTGCCAGCAGCGGGGGGCTCCCAGGGACCCAGTACTTC. This gives the protein CASSGGLPGTQYF.

The chain has TRBV27 and TRBJ2-2; perhaps TRBD1 as D (5 bases). The germline CDR1 and CDR2 sequences are MNHEY and SMNVEV (reference sequence). Trimming pared 7 bases from V and 2 bases from J, leaving 8 bases between. The length of the CDR3 is 13 residues. The CDR3 DNA sequence: TGTGCCAGCATTAGGGGCAACACCGGGGAGCTGTTTTTT. This encodes CASIRGNTGELFF.

The V gene is TRBV7-9, the J gene TRBJ2-3, with TRBD2 identical over 11 bases. Germline assignment: CDR1 SEHNR and CDR2 FQNEAQ (reference sequence). The CDR3 loop spans 16 amino acids. V shed 5 bases and J 5 bases; nucleotides not matched to a gene: 9. CDR3 DNA: TGTGCCAGCAGCGGTTTTAGCGGGAGGGTCATAGATACGCAGTATTTT. Its translation: CASSGFSGRVIDTQYF.

The genes are TRBV20-1 and TRBJ2-5; 7 bases line up with TRBD1. The CDR3 sequence is 13 residues long. Looked up from germline, CDR1 is DFQATT and CDR2 is SNEGSKA (reference sequence). V shed 5 bases and J 3 bases; nucleotides not matched to a gene: 6. The CDR3 bases are TGCAGTGCTCTTCGACAGGGAGAAGAGACCCAGTACTTC. Protein sequence: CSALRQGEETQYF.

This clonotype was counted between two and nine times. This sequence joins TRBV5-8 and TRBJ1-1; 7 bases align to TRBD1. Trimming at V came to 5 bases and at J to 4 bases, leaving 14 bases not matched to a gene. The CDR3 covers 16 residues. Looked up from germline, CDR1 is SGHTS and CDR2 is YDEGEE. The CDR3 DNA is TGTGCCAGCAGACCCCCTACAGGGGCGGGGAGCACTGAAGCTTTCTTT. Its translation: CASRPPTGAGSTEAFF. Based on the CDR3 plus reference TRBV5-8 and TRBJ1-1, the full variable domain is EAGVTQSPTHLIKTRGQQATLRCSPISGHTSVYWYQQALGLGLQFLLWYDEGEERNRGNFPPRFSGRQFPNYSSELNVNALELEDSALYLCASRPPTGAGSTEAFFGQGTRLTVV.

This clonotype was picked up a small number of times. The gene calls are TRBV15 and TRBJ2-7, with D hard to call. In germline, CDR1 is LNHNV, CDR2 YYDKDF (reference sequence). Trimming pared 1 base from V and 3 bases from J, leaving 4 bases between. This CDR3 is 12 amino acids long. In DNA form, the CDR3 reads TGTGCCACCAGCAGAGCGGGCTACGAGCAGTACTTC. The encoded protein is CATSRAGYEQYF. The whole variable domain, remainder taken from reference TRBV15 and TRBJ2-7, is DAMVIQNPRYQVTQFGKPVTLSCSQTLNHNVMYWYQQKSSQAPKLLFHYYDKDFNNEADTPDNFQSRRPNTSFCFLDIRSPGLGDTAMYLCATSRAGYEQYFGPGTRLTVT.